The sequence of this T cell receptor beta chain was determined in a study of human T cells and chemical hapten exposure (dated by TCRdb to about 2021). Broadly, across the study: For sensitization, 2% DPC in acetone was applied to a roughly 2 cm by roughly 2 cm area of upper inner arm skin. Most of the patients in the cohort were female, and the cohort covered alopecia areata with under or over 50% scalp involvement, alopecia totalis and alopecia universalis. Blood for TCR sequencing was provided by twenty-nine alopecia patients at one to four time points (pre-sensitization, 2, 6 and 24 weeks). This study followed changes in the peripheral blood TCR repertoire in vivo during primary and secondary sensitization of alopecia patients to the hapten diphenylcyclopropenone (DPC). Patch testing was performed on the upper back with Finn chambers containing 0.01% DPC, and the patch tests were scored after 6 days according to International Contact Dermatitis Research Group standards. Blood samples were taken from patients before sensitization (week 0) and then at 2, 6 and about 24 weeks after DPC sensitization. Libraries were pooled for sequencing, and per-sample TCR yields varied mainly because of small differences in library volumes within the pool. Throughout the study period of roughly five months, patients also received therapeutic DPC doses to the scalp every week. Summary of the overall study and its limitations: The number of TCRs above 1 in 1000 frequency did not change with DPC sensitization; there was no evidence of global repertoire structure alterations. Patch test score correlated positively with the number of PT1 expanded TCRs, reaching significance at thresholds 8, 16 and 32 but not at 4. Because all patients had alopecia, a presumed autoimmune disease, the immune response of the patients might differ from that of healthy individuals. Expanded TCRs formed significantly more large CDR3 similarity clusters than pre-sensitization or healthy control sets, consistent with antigen-driven responses. Repeated subsampling changed both the strength of the expansion versus patch-test correlation and the threshold at which the correlation became significant.

Its CDR3 holds 16 amino acids, cysteine through phenylalanine. Just the 48-base CDR3 DNA is kept, in frame starting at base 1. The CDR1 and CDR2 encoded by the germline V gene are SGHRS and YFSETQ. Trimming takes 0 bases off V and 7 bases off J; junction bases not matched to a gene: 9. This clonotype was found a few times. Its target antigen remains unknown. Nothing much larger sits one base from this clone, and base qualities are not available. Library prep was done by RACE. Reads for this sample came from a NextSeq 500. During library preparation, unique molecular identifiers were attached to individual cDNA molecules so that TCRs could be counted quantitatively and reproducibly. Each blood RNA sample was used to sequence both TCR alpha and TCR beta chains. Concerning the study's data processing: The median number of TCRs per sample was around 100,000, ranging from roughly 20,000 to 700,000. The Decombinator software suite was used to annotate the V, J and CDR3 of the TCR reads. For the PS versus PT1 abundance plots, all samples were subsampled to the same number of TCRs (28,000). Expanded TCRs were defined as absent before sensitization and observed at least eight times at the 2-week time point. The public sequencing data were trimmed at Q25 with fastp and processed into clonotypes with MiXCR by TCRdb, which kept only in-frame beta chains. Every distinct CDR3 protein forms one entry, paired with its most common genes and DNA. These V and J calls originate from TCRdb's pipeline instead of the authors' own analysis. This sample lists some 110,000 distinct CDR3 sequences; roughly 10% were detected once. Around 2.2% of the sample comes from the top ten.

In the paper's terms, the time point label means: patch test 3, about 24 weeks after DPC sensitization. The label giving this sample's treatment or condition can be read as: therapeutic diphenylcyclopropenone sensitization with weekly scalp DPC. Blood at each patch-test visit was drawn before the patch test was applied. To be eligible, patients had to be aged 18 to 70, diagnosed with alopecia and judged suitable for DPC therapy, while pregnant patients were excluded. Total RNA was extracted from unfractionated whole blood that had been collected in Tempus Blood RNA tubes. The V and J segments used are TRBV5-1 and TRBJ2-1, with TRBD1 identical over 8 junction bases. The material sequenced was whole blood, taken in connection with sensitization to the hapten diphenylcyclopropenone (DPC). The TCR was taken from a woman aged 45-59 years with alopecia areata. Some clones in this sample may be carry-over from other donors' samples. The DNA reads as follows: TGCGCCAGCAGCTTGGGGGGCACAGGGGGTAGAAATGAGCAGTTCTTC. Translated, this is CASSLGGTGGRNEQFF.